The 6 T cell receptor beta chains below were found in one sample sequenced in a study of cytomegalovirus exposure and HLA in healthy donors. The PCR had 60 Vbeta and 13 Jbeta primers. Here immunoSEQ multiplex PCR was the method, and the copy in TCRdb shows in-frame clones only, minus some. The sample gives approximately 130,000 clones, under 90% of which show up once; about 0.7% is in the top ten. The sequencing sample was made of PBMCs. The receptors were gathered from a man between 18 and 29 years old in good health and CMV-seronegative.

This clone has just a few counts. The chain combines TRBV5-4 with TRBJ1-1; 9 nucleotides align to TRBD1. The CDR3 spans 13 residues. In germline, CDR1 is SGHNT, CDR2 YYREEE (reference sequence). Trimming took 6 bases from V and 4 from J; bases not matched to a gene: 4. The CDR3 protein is CASTKTGGTEAFF. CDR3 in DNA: TGTGCCAGCACTAAGACAGGGGGCACTGAAGCTTTCTTT.

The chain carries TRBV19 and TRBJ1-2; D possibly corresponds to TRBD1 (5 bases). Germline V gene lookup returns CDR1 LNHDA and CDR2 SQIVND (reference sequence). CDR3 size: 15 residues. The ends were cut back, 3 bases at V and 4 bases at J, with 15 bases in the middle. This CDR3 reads CASSIGPGGTYGYTF. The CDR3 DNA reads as TGTGCCAGTAGTATTGGTCCCGGGGGGACCTATGGCTACACCTTC.

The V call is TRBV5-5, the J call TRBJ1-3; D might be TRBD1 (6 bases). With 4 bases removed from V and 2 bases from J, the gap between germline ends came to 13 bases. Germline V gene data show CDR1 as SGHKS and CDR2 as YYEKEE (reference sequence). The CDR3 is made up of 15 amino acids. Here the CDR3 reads CASSPRQVAGNTIYF. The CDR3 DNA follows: TGTGCCAGCAGCCCGAGACAGGTCGCTGGAAACACCATATATTTT.

CDR3 sequence (DNA): TGTGCCAGCAGTCAGACTAATAACTATGGCTACACCTTC. Translated, it gives CASSQTNNYGYTF. The chain links TRBV6-5 to TRBJ1-2; D not certain. Per the germline V gene, CDR1 is MNHEY and CDR2 is SVGAGI. Between the trimmed V and J ends, which lost 5 bases and 1 base, there was a span of 8 bases. This CDR3 comprises 13 residues.

The CDR3 bases are TGTGCCAGCAGTGAAGGGGAGGGCACTGAAGCTTTCTTT. Amino acid sequence: CASSEGEGTEAFF. The chain has TRBV2 and TRBJ1-1, with D hard to call. CDR1 SNHLY and CDR2 FYNNEI come from the germline V gene. The V gene lost 1 base and the J gene lost 4 bases, with 7 bases spanning the gap. This CDR3 comprises 13 residues.

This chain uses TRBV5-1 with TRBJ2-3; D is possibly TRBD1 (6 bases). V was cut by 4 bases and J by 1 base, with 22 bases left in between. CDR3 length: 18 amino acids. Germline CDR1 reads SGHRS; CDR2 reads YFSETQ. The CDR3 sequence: CASSASVAGAVGTDTQYF. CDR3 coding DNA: TGCGCCAGCAGCGCCTCTGTTGCAGGGGCAGTGGGCACAGATACGCAGTATTTT.